The 22 T cell receptor beta chains given below trace back to one sample, sequenced in a study of early T cells in non-severe SARS-CoV-2 infection. TCRdb independently ran MiXCR on the 5' RACE reads; one entry per CDR3 protein. The data show approximately 80,000 distinct CDR3 sequences, about 11% seen once. Here the sequenced sample was whole blood, taken at baseline. The receptors were gathered from an adult who was a healthcare worker with PCR-confirmed SARS-CoV-2 infection or an uninfected control (not recorded which).

This clonotype came up a few times. The chain is built from TRBV19 and TRBJ1-5; D is ambiguous. CDR3 length: 14 amino acids. Germline values: CDR1 LNHDA, CDR2 SQIVND (reference sequence). Deletions cut 1 base from V and 2 bases from J, with 6 bases between. DNA for the CDR3: TGTGCCAGTAGTATAGCTATGGGCAATCAGCCCCAGCATTTT. Translation: CASSIAMGNQPQHF.

This clonotype was recorded many times. The V gene is TRBV12-3 or TRBV12-4, the J gene TRBJ1-2; tentatively, D is TRBD1 (5 bases). The CDR3 has 14 amino acids. Trimming removed 4 bases at V and 4 bases at J, with 13 bases between. The CDR3 bases are TGTGCCAGCAGTTCCCCAGGGCGAGGCTATGGCTACACCTTC. Translation gives CASSSPGRGYGYTF.

This clonotype has only a few counts. The chain combines TRBV12-3 or TRBV12-4 with TRBJ1-5; D is perhaps TRBD1 (6 bases). The CDR3 is 15 amino acids. V lost 5 bases, J lost 2 bases, and 13 bases lay in between. For the CDR3, the DNA is TGTGCCAGCAGTCTCAACAGGGAGGGCAATCAGCCCCAGCATTTT. This sequence encodes CASSLNREGNQPQHF.

The J gene is TRBJ1-1, the V gene TRBV27; the match to TRBD1 covers 7 bases. The CDR3 totals 14 residues. Germline V gene lookup returns CDR1 MNHEY and CDR2 SMNVEV (reference sequence). V lost 5 bases, J lost 5 bases, and 8 bases stayed unmatched. This CDR3 reads CASSPLTGKTEAFF. Here the CDR3 DNA reads TGTGCCAGCAGTCCGTTGACAGGGAAAACTGAAGCTTTCTTT.

This chain's CDR3 is CASSPSSSFGSYNEQFF. CDR3 coding DNA: TGTGCCAGCAGCCCCTCGTCTAGCTTTGGGTCCTACAATGAGCAGTTCTTC. The chain carries TRBV7-9 and TRBJ2-1; D may be TRBD2 (5 bases). The CDR3 has 17 amino acids. Trimming pared 5 bases from V and 1 base from J, leaving 18 bases between. Germline lookup yields CDR1 SEHNR and CDR2 FQNEAQ (reference sequence).

At least ten counts were recorded for this clonotype. The chain has TRBV5-4 and TRBJ2-3, with D uncertain. Trimming shortened V by 6 bases and J by 8 bases, and 16 bases separated the two germline ends. Germline V CDR1 and CDR2: SGHNT, YYREEE (reference sequence). The CDR3 runs 13 residues. This CDR3 reads CASTGPSMSTQYF. The CDR3, as DNA: TGTGCCAGCACTGGTCCGTCGATGAGTACGCAGTATTTT.

This clonotype appeared a few times. The chain carries TRBV14 and TRBJ2-7, with D tentatively TRBD1 (6 bases). V lost 3 bases to trimming and J lost 6 bases, with 12 bases between them. The CDR3 has 13 amino acids. CDR1 and CDR2 from the germline V gene are SGHDN and FVKESK. DNA for the CDR3: TGTGCCAGCAGCCAGACCCCCAGGGGCGAGCAGTACTTC. Protein: CASSQTPRGEQYF.

This clonotype has only a few counts. V usage is TRBV2 and J usage is TRBJ2-1; 12 nucleotides match TRBD1. CDR3 length: 15 amino acids. Per germline, CDR1 SNHLY and CDR2 FYNNEI. V shed 2 bases and J 8 bases; nucleotides not matched to a gene: 4. The CDR3 reads CASSERGTGGDEQFF. CDR3 bases: TGTGCCAGCAGTGAAAGGGGGACAGGGGGCGATGAGCAGTTCTTC. Full variable domain (outside the CDR3, taken from reference TRBV2 and TRBJ2-1): EPEVTQTPSHQVTQMGQEVILRCVPISNHLYFYWYRQILGQKVEFLVSFYNNEISEKSEIFDDQFSVERPDGSNFTLKIRSTKLEDSAMYFCASSERGTGGDEQFFGPGTRLTVL.

V usage is TRBV5-1 and J usage is TRBJ2-3, with 8 nucleotides matching TRBD2. The germline gives CDR1 SGHRS, CDR2 YFSETQ. V trimming: 5 bases; J trimming: 4 bases; junction bases outside the gene matches: 9. The CDR3 runs to 15 residues. This CDR3 reads CASSLTSGRADTQYF. The CDR3 DNA reads TGCGCCAGCAGTTTAACTAGCGGAAGGGCAGATACGCAGTATTTT.

This clonotype was found many times. This chain's CDR3 is CASSLDRTNEQFF. The CDR3 nucleotides read TGTGCCAGCAGCTTGGACAGAACCAATGAGCAGTTCTTC. V is TRBV6-6 and J is TRBJ2-1; maybe TRBD1 (6 bases). Germline V gene data show CDR1 as MNHNY and CDR2 as SVGAGI (reference sequence). Trimming took off 6 bases at V and 6 bases at J, with 12 bases between the two ends. The CDR3 runs 13 residues.

V is TRBV4-2 and J is TRBJ2-7; 9 nucleotides align to TRBD1. Germline lookup yields CDR1 LGHNA and CDR2 YNFKEQ. V was clipped by 4 bases and J by 0 bases; unmatched bases: 4. The CDR3 sequence is 15 residues long. The chain's CDR3 is CASSRGQGDSYEQYF. The CDR3 DNA reads as TGTGCCAGCAGCCGGGGACAGGGCGACTCCTACGAGCAGTACTTC.

The chain has TRBV7-2 and TRBJ2-7, with D unclear. CDR3 size: 16 residues. From germline, CDR1 is SGHTA and CDR2 FQGNSA. Trimming took 1 base from V and 2 from J, leaving 15 bases between them. As DNA, the CDR3 is TGTGCCAGCAGCTTAGGAGAGGTGACTTCCGCCTACGAGCAGTACTTC. Encoded protein: CASSLGEVTSAYEQYF. Full variable domain (rest looked up from reference TRBV7-2 and TRBJ2-7): GAGVSQSPSNKVTEKGKDVELRCDPISGHTALYWYRQSLGQGLEFLIYFQGNSAPDKSGLPSDRFSAERTGGSVSTLTIQRTQQEDSAVYLCASSLGEVTSAYEQYFGPGTRLTVT.

This clonotype was recorded many times. The chain recombines TRBV29-1 with TRBJ2-5; D might be TRBD1 (6 bases). The CDR3 spans 15 residues. Germline CDR1 is SQVTM and CDR2 is ANQGSEA. Deletions cut 6 bases from V and 5 bases from J, with 22 bases between. The CDR3 DNA follows: TGCAGCGTCGCCCCCCGAGGGGGACGGGTGGAGACCCAGTACTTC. It specifies CSVAPRGGRVETQYF.

This chain joins TRBV12-3 or TRBV12-4 and TRBJ2-7; 8 bases match TRBD1. Unmatched junction bases numbered 15, after V lost 6 bases and J lost 5 bases. This CDR3 comprises 16 residues. The CDR3 bases are TGTGCCAGCAGCTCGATCGGCCGAGACAGGGGTGACGAGCAGTACTTC. It encodes CASSSIGRDRGDEQYF.

This clonotype occurred a few times. This sequence joins TRBV29-1 and TRBJ1-4; D possibly corresponds to TRBD1 (5 bases). The germline V and J ends were trimmed by 0 bases and 4 bases, with 9 bases remaining between them. Germline V gene lookup returns CDR1 SQVTM and CDR2 ANQGSEA. The CDR3 spans 14 residues. CDR3 nucleotide sequence: TGCAGCGTTGAAGAGTCAGGGTTTAATGAAAAACTGTTTTTT. Translation: CSVEESGFNEKLFF.

Concerning this clonotype itself: At one boundary the junction diverges from the germline segment, which might be a read error. The chain employs TRBV6-1 and TRBJ1-1, with D possibly TRBD1 on 5 matching bases. CDR1 is MNHNS and CDR2 is SASEGT in the germline V gene. The CDR3 consists of 16 residues. The CDR3 loop reads CASSEGSGGGGTEAFF. The DNA of the CDR3 is TGTGCCAGCAGTGAAGGGTCCGGCGGGGGTGGCACTGAAGCTTTTTTT.

This clonotype showed up many times. The chain recombines TRBV6-2 or TRBV6-3 with TRBJ2-1, with 7 bases identical to TRBD2. This CDR3 has 12 amino acids. Germline assignment: CDR1 MNHEY and CDR2 SVGEGT. V dropped 5 bases and J dropped 6; count of bases not matched to a gene: 1. As DNA, the CDR3 is TGTGCCAGCAGTCGGACTAGCAATGAGCAGTTCTTC. Translating gives CASSRTSNEQFF.

This clonotype was observed many times. The chain combines TRBV6-2 or TRBV6-3 with TRBJ2-2; D is unclear. The germline V gene has CDR1 MNHEY and CDR2 SVGEGT. There are 14 residues in the CDR3. The V gene lost 2 bases and the J gene lost 2 bases, with 6 bases spanning the gap. CDR3 sequence reads: CASSYGPNTGELFF. The CDR3 DNA sequence: TGTGCCAGCAGTTACGGGCCTAACACCGGGGAGCTGTTTTTT.

This clonotype was seen only a few times. The chain uses TRBV20-1 and TRBJ1-6, with 7 bases matching TRBD1. With 3 bases clipped from V and 5 bases from J, the junction kept 7 bases outside the gene matches. The CDR3 extends over 15 amino acids. Germline V lookup: CDR1 DFQATT, CDR2 SNEGSKA (reference sequence). CDR3 amino acids: CSASAPGTDNSPLHF. In DNA form, the CDR3 reads TGCAGTGCTAGTGCCCCCGGGACAGATAATTCACCCCTCCACTTT.

This clonotype has just a few counts. The chain combines TRBV19 with TRBJ2-3; tentatively, D is TRBD2 (6 bases). Per germline, CDR1 LNHDA and CDR2 SQIVND (reference sequence). V was cut by 1 base and J by 2 bases, with 10 bases left in between. The CDR3 totals 15 residues. The CDR3 DNA sequence: TGTGCCAGTAGTATAGTGGGGGGACCCACAGATACGCAGTATTTT. It specifies CASSIVGGPTDTQYF.

The chain employs TRBV28 and TRBJ1-6, with D unresolved. V was trimmed by 3 bases and J by 4 bases, leaving 7 bases between them. The CDR3 is made up of 14 amino acids. The germline gives CDR1 MDHEN, CDR2 SYDVKM. As DNA, the CDR3 is TGTGCCAGCAGTTTCAAACAGTATAATTCACCCCTCCACTTT. Translating it yields CASSFKQYNSPLHF.

In its sample, this clonotype was seen a few times. The rearrangement links TRBV7-3 to TRBJ2-2; D unclear. The CDR3 loop spans 13 amino acids. The V end was cut by 1 base, the J end by 6 bases, with 6 bases between. CDR1 is SGHTA, CDR2 FQGTGA, per germline. The CDR3 nucleotides read TGTGCCAGCAGCTTAAACCCGTCCGGGGAGCTGTTTTTT. Protein sequence: CASSLNPSGELFF.